This is a list of T cell receptor beta chains from one sample in a study of blood T cells in healthy people across ages. One entry per CDR3 protein, called by TCRdb with MiXCR from the 5' RACE reads. Of hundreds of thousands of distinct CDR3 sequences in the sample, 35% to 50% were seen once. The sample taken for sequencing was blood. These receptors came from a man aged 80 or over in good health. The CDR3 runs from the conserved cysteine through the conserved F or W. Fields, in order: V gene, D gene, clone size, J gene, CDR3 DNA, CDR3 protein. The D gene is left open where the match is weak. Clone size is stated in some rows and not others, as once, few, many or a class when expanded.

v_gene: TRBV7-2
d_gene: TRBD2
abundance: .
j_gene: TRBJ2-1
CDR3nt: TGTGCCAGCAGCCCCACTAGCGGGAGGACGGATGAGCAGTTCTTC
CDR3aa: CASSPTSGRTDEQFF

v_gene: TRBV20-1
d_gene: TRBD1
abundance: .
j_gene: TRBJ2-1
CDR3nt: TGCAGTGCCGGGACAGGGGTAAACAATGAGCAGTTCTTC
CDR3aa: CSAGTGVNNEQFF

v_gene: TRBV25-1
d_gene: TRBD2
abundance: few
j_gene: TRBJ2-1
CDR3nt: TGTGCCAGCAGGGGCAGCGGGAACAATGAGCAGTTCTTC
CDR3aa: CASRGSGNNEQFF

v_gene: TRBV12-3/TRBV12-4
d_gene: TRBD1
abundance: .
j_gene: TRBJ2-3
CDR3nt: TGTGCCAGCAGTTTAGTAGGCCAGGGGGCCCTCAGCACAGATACGCAGTATTTT
CDR3aa: CASSLVGQGALSTDTQYF

v_gene: TRBV27
d_gene: TRBD2
abundance: few
j_gene: TRBJ2-7
CDR3nt: TGTGCCAGCAGTTTACTGGTGGGTAGCGGGAGCTCCGGCGAGCAGTACTTC
CDR3aa: CASSLLVGSGSSGEQYF

v_gene: TRBV27
d_gene: .
abundance: few
j_gene: TRBJ2-5
CDR3nt: TGTGCCAGCAGCTTTACATCTGGCAATGAGCAGTACTTC
CDR3aa: CASSFTSGNEQYF

v_gene: TRBV4-1
d_gene: .
abundance: .
j_gene: TRBJ2-5
CDR3nt: TGCGCCAGCAGCCAAGATCTCTCAGCGCAAGAGACCCAGTACTTC
CDR3aa: CASSQDLSAQETQYF

v_gene: TRBV3-1
d_gene: TRBD2
abundance: .
j_gene: TRBJ2-7
CDR3nt: TGTGCCAGCAGGAGTAGCGGGGGGGCCTACGAGCAGTACTTC
CDR3aa: CASRSSGGAYEQYF

v_gene: TRBV4-2
d_gene: .
abundance: few
j_gene: TRBJ2-5
CDR3nt: TGTGCCAGCAGCCAAGTCTGGGGGAGTGGAGAGACCCAGTACTTC
CDR3aa: CASSQVWGSGETQYF

v_gene: TRBV4-3
d_gene: .
abundance: .
j_gene: TRBJ1-1
CDR3nt: TGCGCCAGCAGCCAAGATGGAGTAGGAGCCACTGAAGCTTTCTTT
CDR3aa: CASSQDGVGATEAFF

v_gene: TRBV9
d_gene: TRBD2
abundance: few
j_gene: TRBJ2-5
CDR3nt: TGTGCCAGCAGCGGGGCGGGGACTAGAAAAGAGACCCAGTACTTC
CDR3aa: CASSGAGTRKETQYF

v_gene: TRBV12-3/TRBV12-4
d_gene: .
abundance: .
j_gene: TRBJ1-5
CDR3nt: TGTGCCAGCAGTTCCGGGGGTAGGGGAGGACAGCCCCAGCATTTT
CDR3aa: CASSSGGRGGQPQHF

v_gene: TRBV12-3/TRBV12-4
d_gene: .
abundance: few
j_gene: TRBJ2-4
CDR3nt: TGTGCCAGCAGTTTAGGGGTCGGGTTGCAAAACATTCAGTACTTC
CDR3aa: CASSLGVGLQNIQYF

v_gene: TRBV20-1
d_gene: .
abundance: .
j_gene: TRBJ2-7
CDR3nt: TGCAGTGCTAACGGGCCCCCCTACGAGCAGTACTTC
CDR3aa: CSANGPPYEQYF

v_gene: TRBV20-1
d_gene: TRBD1
abundance: .
j_gene: TRBJ2-7
CDR3nt: TGCAGTATACAGGGGTCCTACGAGCAGTACTTC
CDR3aa: CSIQGSYEQYF

v_gene: TRBV25-1
d_gene: .
abundance: few
j_gene: TRBJ2-2
CDR3nt: TGTGCCAGCAGCCCAGGGGCGCCCCCCACCGGGGAGCTGTTTTTT
CDR3aa: CASSPGAPPTGELFF

v_gene: TRBV29-1
d_gene: .
abundance: .
j_gene: TRBJ2-2
CDR3nt: TGCAGCGTTGACCCCGACAACAACACCGGGGAGCTGTTTTTT
CDR3aa: CSVDPDNNTGELFF

v_gene: TRBV20-1
d_gene: TRBD1
abundance: once
j_gene: TRBJ2-2
CDR3nt: TGCAGTGCTAGAGAGGACAGGGCGGACACCGGGGAGCTGTTTTTT
CDR3aa: CSAREDRADTGELFF

v_gene: TRBV4-3
d_gene: .
abundance: .
j_gene: TRBJ2-3
CDR3nt: TGCGCCAGCAGCCCCGGCCCTAGCCGATACACAGATACGCAGTATTTT
CDR3aa: CASSPGPSRYTDTQYF

v_gene: TRBV6-1
d_gene: .
abundance: .
j_gene: TRBJ1-1
CDR3nt: TGTGCCAGCAGAGAAGGGAGGTCTGAAGCTTTCTTT
CDR3aa: CASREGRSEAFF

v_gene: TRBV29-1
d_gene: .
abundance: .
j_gene: TRBJ1-5
CDR3nt: TGCAGCGTTGGTACTCAGCCCCAGCATTTT
CDR3aa: CSVGTQPQHF

v_gene: TRBV5-1
d_gene: .
abundance: .
j_gene: TRBJ2-4
CDR3nt: TGCGCCAGCAGCTTGGAACCGGGACTCACCAATGAGCAGTACTTC
CDR3aa: CASSLEPGLTNEQYF

v_gene: TRBV12-3/TRBV12-4
d_gene: TRBD2
abundance: .
j_gene: TRBJ2-3
CDR3nt: TGTGCCAGCAAGAACGGGGGGGCTTCAGATACGCAGTATTTT
CDR3aa: CASKNGGASDTQYF

v_gene: TRBV20-1
d_gene: .
abundance: few
j_gene: TRBJ2-2
CDR3nt: TGCAGTGCAGCTGCCACCGGGGAGCTGTTTTTT
CDR3aa: CSAAATGELFF

v_gene: TRBV11-3
d_gene: TRBD1
abundance: few
j_gene: TRBJ1-1
CDR3nt: TGTGCCAGCAGCTTAAGGGCCGGGACAGGGGCCCTAAACACTGAAGCTTTCTTT
CDR3aa: CASSLRAGTGALNTEAFF

v_gene: TRBV7-9
d_gene: .
abundance: .
j_gene: TRBJ1-1
CDR3nt: TGTGCCAGCAGCAGGACGACCAACACTGAAGCTTTCTTT
CDR3aa: CASSRTTNTEAFF

v_gene: TRBV20-1
d_gene: .
abundance: .
j_gene: TRBJ1-3
CDR3nt: TGCAGTGCTCGGATGGGGGGAGGAAACACCATATATTTT
CDR3aa: CSARMGGGNTIYF

v_gene: TRBV6-1
d_gene: TRBD2
abundance: few
j_gene: TRBJ2-4
CDR3nt: TGTGCCAGCAGTGTAGCGGGGTCGGCCAAAAACATTCAGTACTTC
CDR3aa: CASSVAGSAKNIQYF

v_gene: TRBV5-1
d_gene: TRBD1
abundance: many
j_gene: TRBJ2-5
CDR3nt: TGCGCCAGCAGCCGATCGGGACAGACCCAAGAGACCCAGTACTTC
CDR3aa: CASSRSGQTQETQYF

v_gene: TRBV27
d_gene: .
abundance: .
j_gene: TRBJ1-6
CDR3nt: TGTGCCAGCGGGAGCTCCTATAATTCACCCCTCCACTTT
CDR3aa: CASGSSYNSPLHF

v_gene: TRBV28
d_gene: .
abundance: few
j_gene: TRBJ2-1
CDR3nt: TGTGCCAGCAGTTCGAGTGAGTACAATGAGCAGTTCTTC
CDR3aa: CASSSSEYNEQFF

v_gene: TRBV29-1
d_gene: .
abundance: .
j_gene: TRBJ2-7
CDR3nt: TGCAGCGTCCAAAAGGGACTCCGGTATGACGAGCAGTACTTC
CDR3aa: CSVQKGLRYDEQYF

v_gene: TRBV5-1
d_gene: .
abundance: few
j_gene: TRBJ2-5
CDR3nt: TGCGCCAGCAGCCAGGACAATTTGGGGACCCAGTACTTC
CDR3aa: CASSQDNLGTQYF

v_gene: TRBV4-1
d_gene: .
abundance: .
j_gene: TRBJ2-7
CDR3nt: TGCGCCAGCAGCCAAGATGAGCGAGTGAAGGAGCAGTACTTC
CDR3aa: CASSQDERVKEQYF

v_gene: TRBV28
d_gene: TRBD1
abundance: .
j_gene: TRBJ1-2
CDR3nt: TGTGCCAGCAGTTCACATCGAGGGGACAGGGGATGGGGCTACACCTTC
CDR3aa: CASSSHRGDRGWGYTF

v_gene: TRBV6-6
d_gene: .
abundance: .
j_gene: TRBJ2-5
CDR3nt: TGTGCCAGCAGTTACTCGAAGGAGGGCTCCTACAATGAGCAGTACTTC
CDR3aa: CASSYSKEGSYNEQYF

v_gene: TRBV6-2/TRBV6-3
d_gene: .
abundance: many
j_gene: TRBJ2-7
CDR3nt: TGTGCCAGCAGTCCGGGACATCCATACGAGCAGTACTTC
CDR3aa: CASSPGHPYEQYF

v_gene: TRBV3-1
d_gene: TRBD1
abundance: .
j_gene: TRBJ2-2
CDR3nt: TGTGCCAGCAGCCTCGGTACAGGGGGAGCCACCGGGGAGCTGTTTTTT
CDR3aa: CASSLGTGGATGELFF

v_gene: TRBV20-1
d_gene: .
abundance: .
j_gene: TRBJ2-1
CDR3nt: TGCAGTGCTAGGGGCCTAGGGGCCTACAATGAGCAGTTCTTC
CDR3aa: CSARGLGAYNEQFF

v_gene: TRBV29-1
d_gene: TRBD2
abundance: .
j_gene: TRBJ2-1
CDR3nt: TGCAGCGTGGGACCGACTAGCGGGAGGCGCTCCTACAATGAGCAGTTCTTC
CDR3aa: CSVGPTSGRRSYNEQFF